The present T cell receptor (beta chain) was sequenced within a study of blood T cell repertoires in COVID-19. Study in general: PBMCs, B-cell-depleted T cells, or T cells were the source of the cDNA or gDNA that made up the material.

V was cut by 3 bases and J by 9 bases, with 9 bases left in between. This CDR3 region has 13 residues. In the original workflow: Estimated nucleated cell counts came from reference gene primer amplification. The repertoire was sequenced with immunoSEQ multiplex PCR; TCRdb's copy has only in-frame clones and lacks some. The D gene and trimming were derived from the DNA, and the V and J assignments and clone size from that table. The sample includes about 260,000 clones, less than 90% of them seen just once. The chain couples TRBV12-3 or TRBV12-4 to TRBJ2-6; D might be TRBD2 (5 bases). The sequenced sample consisted of peripheral blood. The receptor was isolated from a man aged 55-75 years with acute or convalescent COVID-19. CDR3 region: CASSFLSGNVLTF. DNA of the CDR3: TGTGCCAGCAGTTTTTTGAGCGGCAACGTCCTGACTTTC.